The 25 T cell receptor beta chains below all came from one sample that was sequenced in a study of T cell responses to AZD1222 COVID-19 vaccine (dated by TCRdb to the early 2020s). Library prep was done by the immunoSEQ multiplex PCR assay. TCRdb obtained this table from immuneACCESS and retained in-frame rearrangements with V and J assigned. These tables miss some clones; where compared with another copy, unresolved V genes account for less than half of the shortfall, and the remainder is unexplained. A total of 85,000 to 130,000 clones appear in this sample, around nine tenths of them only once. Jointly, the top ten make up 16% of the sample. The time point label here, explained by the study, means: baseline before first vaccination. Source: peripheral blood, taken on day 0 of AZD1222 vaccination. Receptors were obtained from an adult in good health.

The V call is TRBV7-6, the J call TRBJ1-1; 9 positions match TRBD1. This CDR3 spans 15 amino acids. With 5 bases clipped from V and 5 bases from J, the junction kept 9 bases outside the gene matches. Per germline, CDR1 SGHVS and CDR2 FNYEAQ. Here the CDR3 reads CASSPEQGALTEAFF. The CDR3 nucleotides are TGTGCCAGCAGCCCGGAACAGGGGGCGCTTACTGAAGCTTTCTTT. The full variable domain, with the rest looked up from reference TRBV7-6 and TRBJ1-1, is GAGVSQSPRYKVTKRGQDVALRCDPISGHVSLYWYRQALGQGPEFLTYFNYEAQQDKSGLPNDRFSAERPEGSISTLTIQRTEQRDSAMYRCASSPEQGALTEAFFGQGTRLTVV.

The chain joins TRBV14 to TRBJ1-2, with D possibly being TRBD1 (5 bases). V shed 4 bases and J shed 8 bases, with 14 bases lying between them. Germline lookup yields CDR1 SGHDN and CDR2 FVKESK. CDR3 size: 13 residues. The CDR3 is CASSPREGTGYTF. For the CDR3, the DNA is TGTGCCAGCAGCCCTCGAGAAGGGACGGGCTACACCTTC.

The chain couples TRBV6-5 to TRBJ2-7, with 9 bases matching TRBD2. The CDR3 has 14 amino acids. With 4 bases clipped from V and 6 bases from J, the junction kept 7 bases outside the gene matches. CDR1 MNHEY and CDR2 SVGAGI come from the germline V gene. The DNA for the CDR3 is TGTGCCAGCAGTTTCAATAGCGGGAGCCGCGAGCAGTACTTC. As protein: CASSFNSGSREQYF.

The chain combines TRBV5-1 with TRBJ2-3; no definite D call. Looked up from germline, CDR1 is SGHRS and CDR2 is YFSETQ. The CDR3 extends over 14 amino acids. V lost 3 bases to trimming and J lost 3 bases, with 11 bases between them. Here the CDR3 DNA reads TGCGCCAGCAGCTCGGGCGTTGGGACAGATACGCAGTATTTT. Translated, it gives CASSSGVGTDTQYF.

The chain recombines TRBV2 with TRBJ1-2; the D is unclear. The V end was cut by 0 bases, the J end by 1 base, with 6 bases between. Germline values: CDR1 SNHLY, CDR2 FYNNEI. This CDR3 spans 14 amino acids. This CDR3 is CASSEAPDNYGYTF. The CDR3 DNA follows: TGTGCCAGCAGTGAAGCACCGGATAACTATGGCTACACCTTC.

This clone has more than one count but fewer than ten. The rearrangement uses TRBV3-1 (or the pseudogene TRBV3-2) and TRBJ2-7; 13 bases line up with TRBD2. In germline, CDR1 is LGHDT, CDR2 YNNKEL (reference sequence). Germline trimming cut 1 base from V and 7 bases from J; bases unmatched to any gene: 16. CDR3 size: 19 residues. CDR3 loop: CASSQGWVRTSGSPGEQYF. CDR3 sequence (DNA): TGTGCCAGCAGCCAAGGCTGGGTCAGGACTAGCGGGAGTCCTGGAGAGCAGTACTTC.

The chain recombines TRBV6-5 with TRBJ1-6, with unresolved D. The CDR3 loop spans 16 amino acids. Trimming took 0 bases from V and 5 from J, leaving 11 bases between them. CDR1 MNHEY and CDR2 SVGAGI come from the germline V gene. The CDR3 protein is CASSYSDFGNNSPLHF. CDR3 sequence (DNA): TGTGCCAGCAGTTACTCGGATTTCGGGAATAATTCACCCCTCCACTTT.

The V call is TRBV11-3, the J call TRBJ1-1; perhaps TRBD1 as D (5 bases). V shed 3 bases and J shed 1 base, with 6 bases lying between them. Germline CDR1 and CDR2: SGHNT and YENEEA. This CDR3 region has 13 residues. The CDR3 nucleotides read TGTGCCAGCAGCTTGGGACCGAACACTGAAGCTTTCTTT. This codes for CASSLGPNTEAFF.

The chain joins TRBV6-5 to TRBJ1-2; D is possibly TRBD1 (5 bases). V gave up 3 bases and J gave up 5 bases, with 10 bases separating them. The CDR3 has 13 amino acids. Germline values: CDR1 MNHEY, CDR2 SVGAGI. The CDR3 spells CASSYKEGYGYTF. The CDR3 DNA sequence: TGTGCCAGCAGTTATAAGGAGGGGTATGGCTACACCTTC.

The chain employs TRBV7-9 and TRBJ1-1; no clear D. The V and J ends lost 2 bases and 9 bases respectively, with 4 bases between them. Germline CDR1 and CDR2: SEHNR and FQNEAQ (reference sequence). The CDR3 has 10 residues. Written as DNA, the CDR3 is TGTGCCAGCAGCTTAATGCAAGCTTTCTTT. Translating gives CASSLMQAFF. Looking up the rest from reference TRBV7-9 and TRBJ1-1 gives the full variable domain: DTGVSQNPRHKITKRGQNVTFRCDPISEHNRLYWYRQTLGQGPEFLTYFQNEAQLEKSRLLSDRFSAERPKGSFSTLEIQRTEQGDSAMYLCASSLMQAFFGQGTRLTVV.

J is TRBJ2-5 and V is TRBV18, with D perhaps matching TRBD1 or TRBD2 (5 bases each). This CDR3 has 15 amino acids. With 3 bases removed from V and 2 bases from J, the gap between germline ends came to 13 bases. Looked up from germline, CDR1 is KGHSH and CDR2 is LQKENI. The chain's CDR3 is CASSPQRGAQETQYF. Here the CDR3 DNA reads TGTGCCAGCTCACCCCAACGAGGGGCTCAAGAGACCCAGTACTTC.

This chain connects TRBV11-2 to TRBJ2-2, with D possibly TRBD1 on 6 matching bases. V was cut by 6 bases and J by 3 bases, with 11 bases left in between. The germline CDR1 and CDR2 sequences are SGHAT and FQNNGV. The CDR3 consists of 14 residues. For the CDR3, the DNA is TGTGCCAGCAGACAAACAGGGTACACCGGGGAGCTGTTTTTT. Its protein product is CASRQTGYTGELFF.

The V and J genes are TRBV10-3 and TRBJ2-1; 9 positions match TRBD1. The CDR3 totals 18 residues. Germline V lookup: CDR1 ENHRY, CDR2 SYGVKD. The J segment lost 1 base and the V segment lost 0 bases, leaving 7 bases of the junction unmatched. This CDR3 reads CAISESGQGAGSYNEQFF. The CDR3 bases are TGTGCCATCAGTGAGTCGGGACAGGGAGCGGGGTCCTACAATGAGCAGTTCTTC.

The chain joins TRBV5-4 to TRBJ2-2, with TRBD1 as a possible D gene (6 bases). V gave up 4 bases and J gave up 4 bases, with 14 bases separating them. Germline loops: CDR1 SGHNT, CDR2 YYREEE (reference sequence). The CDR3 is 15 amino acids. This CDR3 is CASSHTGQGTGELFF. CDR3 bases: TGTGCCAGCAGCCACACGGGACAAGGCACCGGGGAGCTGTTTTTT. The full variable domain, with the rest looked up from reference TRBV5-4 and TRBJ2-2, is ETGVTQSPTHLIKTRGQQVTLRCSSQSGHNTVSWYQQALGQGPQFIFQYYREEENGRGNFPPRFSGLQFPNYSSELNVNALELDDSALYLCASSHTGQGTGELFFGEGSRLTVL.

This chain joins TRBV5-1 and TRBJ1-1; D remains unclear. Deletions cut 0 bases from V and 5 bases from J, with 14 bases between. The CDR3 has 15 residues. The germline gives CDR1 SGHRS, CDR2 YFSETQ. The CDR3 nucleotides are TGCGCCAGCAGCTTGGACGAGGGAGATCAGACTGAAGCTTTCTTT. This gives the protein CASSLDEGDQTEAFF.

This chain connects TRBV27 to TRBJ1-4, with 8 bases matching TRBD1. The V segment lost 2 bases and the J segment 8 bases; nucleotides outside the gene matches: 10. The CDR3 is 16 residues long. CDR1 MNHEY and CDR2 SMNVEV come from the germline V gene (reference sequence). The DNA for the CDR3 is TGTGCCAGCAGTTTAAAGGGACAGGCCGGAGTAGAAAAACTGTTTTTT. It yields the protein CASSLKGQAGVEKLFF.

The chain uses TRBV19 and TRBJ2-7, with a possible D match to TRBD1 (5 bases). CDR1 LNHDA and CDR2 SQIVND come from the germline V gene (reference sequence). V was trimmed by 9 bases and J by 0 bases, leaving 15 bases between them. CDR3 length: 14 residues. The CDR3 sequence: CASSSGPSSYEQYF. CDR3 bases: TGTGCCAGCAGTTCAGGGCCAAGCTCCTACGAGCAGTACTTC.

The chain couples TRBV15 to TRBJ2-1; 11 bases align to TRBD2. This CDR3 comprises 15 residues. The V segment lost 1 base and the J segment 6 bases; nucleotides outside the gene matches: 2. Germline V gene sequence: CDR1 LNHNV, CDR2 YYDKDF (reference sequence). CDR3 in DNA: TGTGCCACCAGCAGAGGGGGACTAGCGGCCAATGAGCAGTTCTTC. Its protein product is CATSRGGLAANEQFF.

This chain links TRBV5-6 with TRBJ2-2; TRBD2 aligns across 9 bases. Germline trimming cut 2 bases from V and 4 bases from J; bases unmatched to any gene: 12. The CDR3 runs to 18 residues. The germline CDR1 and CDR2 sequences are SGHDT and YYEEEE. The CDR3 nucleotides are TGTGCCAGCAGCTTCAGGCGGGGGGGCCGGTTGGGCACCGGGGAGCTGTTTTTT. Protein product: CASSFRRGGRLGTGELFF.

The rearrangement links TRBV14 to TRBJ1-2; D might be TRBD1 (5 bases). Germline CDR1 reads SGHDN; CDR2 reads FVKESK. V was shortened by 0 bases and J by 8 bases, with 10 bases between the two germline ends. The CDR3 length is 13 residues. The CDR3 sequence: CASSQDWGRGYTF. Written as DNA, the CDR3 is TGTGCCAGCAGCCAAGACTGGGGACGGGGCTACACCTTC.

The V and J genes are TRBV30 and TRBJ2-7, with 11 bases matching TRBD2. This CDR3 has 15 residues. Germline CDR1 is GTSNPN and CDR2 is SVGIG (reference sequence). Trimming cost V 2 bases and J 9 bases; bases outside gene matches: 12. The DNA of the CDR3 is TGTGCCTGGAGTCCCCGGACGACTAGCGGGACCGGGCAGTACTTC. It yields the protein CAWSPRTTSGTGQYF.

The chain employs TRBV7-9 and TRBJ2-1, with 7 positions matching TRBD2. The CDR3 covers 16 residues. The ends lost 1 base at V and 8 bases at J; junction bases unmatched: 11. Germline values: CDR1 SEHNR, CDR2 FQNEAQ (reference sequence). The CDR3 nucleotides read TGTGCCAGCAGCTTAGTCGGACTAGTCCCCCGGGATGAGCAGTTCTTC. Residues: CASSLVGLVPRDEQFF. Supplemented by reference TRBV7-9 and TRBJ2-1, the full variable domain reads DTGVSQNPRHKITKRGQNVTFRCDPISEHNRLYWYRQTLGQGPEFLTYFQNEAQLEKSRLLSDRFSAERPKGSFSTLEIQRTEQGDSAMYLCASSLVGLVPRDEQFFGPGTRLTVL.

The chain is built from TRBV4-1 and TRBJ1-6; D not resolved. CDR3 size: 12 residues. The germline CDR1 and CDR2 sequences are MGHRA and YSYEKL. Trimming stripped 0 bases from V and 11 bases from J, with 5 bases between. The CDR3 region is CASSQDRPPLHF. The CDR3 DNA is TGCGCCAGCAGCCAAGATCGCCCACCCCTCCACTTT.

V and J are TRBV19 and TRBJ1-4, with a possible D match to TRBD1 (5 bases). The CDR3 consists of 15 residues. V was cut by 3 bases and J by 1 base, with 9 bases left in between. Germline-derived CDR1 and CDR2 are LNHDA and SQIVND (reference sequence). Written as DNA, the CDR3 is TGTGCCAGTAGTATGGGGACTGAAACTAATGAAAAACTGTTTTTT. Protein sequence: CASSMGTETNEKLFF.

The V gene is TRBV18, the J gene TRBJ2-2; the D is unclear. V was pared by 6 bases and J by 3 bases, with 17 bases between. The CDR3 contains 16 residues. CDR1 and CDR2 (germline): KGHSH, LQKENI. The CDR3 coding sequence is TGTGCCAGCTCCCCCCAGAGAGGTCGAGACACCGGGGAGCTGTTTTTT. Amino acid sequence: CASSPQRGRDTGELFF. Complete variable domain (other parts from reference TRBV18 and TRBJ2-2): NAGVMQNPRHLVRRRGQEARLRCSPMKGHSHVYWYRQLPEEGLKFMVYLQKENIIDESGMPKERFSAEFPKEGPSILRIQQVVRGDSAAYFCASSPQRGRDTGELFFGEGSRLTVL.